One sample yielded the 7 T cell receptor beta chains listed below, sequenced in a study of blood T cell repertoires in COVID-19. The method was immunoSEQ multiplex PCR; TCRdb's version includes in-frame clones alone and lacks a portion of them. Among a few hundred thousand clones listed, about 88% were seen once. Sequencing was carried out using peripheral blood. The receptors originated from a woman aged 60-70 years with acute or convalescent COVID-19.

This chain links TRBV4-1 with TRBJ2-7; 10 nucleotides match TRBD2. V was clipped by 3 bases and J by 1 base; unmatched bases: 6. This CDR3 contains 16 residues. CDR1 MGHRA and CDR2 YSYEKL come from the germline V gene. The CDR3 is CASSQVRTSGSYEQYF. The CDR3 DNA follows: TGCGCCAGCAGCCAGGTTCGGACTAGCGGATCCTACGAGCAGTACTTC.

The rearrangement uses TRBV28 and TRBJ2-7; 7 nucleotides match TRBD1. CDR1 MDHEN and CDR2 SYDVKM come from the germline V gene. After removal of 6 bases from V and 2 bases from J, the junction contained 4 bases not matched to a gene. The CDR3 consists of 13 residues. The CDR3 coding sequence is TGTGCCAGCAGCCTCGGGACAGCCTACGAGCAGTACTTC. Amino acids: CASSLGTAYEQYF.

The genes are TRBV18 and TRBJ1-6, with 10 bases aligning to TRBD1. The CDR3 extends over 15 amino acids. CDR1 is KGHSH and CDR2 is LQKENI in the germline V gene. Unmatched junction bases numbered 6, after V lost 3 bases and J lost 10 bases. CDR3 nucleotide sequence: TGTGCCAGCTCACCGTCCGGGACAGGGGCATCACCCCTCCACTTT. This sequence encodes CASSPSGTGASPLHF.

This chain connects TRBV5-1 to TRBJ1-5, with a possible D match to TRBD1 (6 bases). With 0 bases removed from V and 6 bases from J, the gap between germline ends came to 10 bases. Germline V gene lookup returns CDR1 SGHRS and CDR2 YFSETQ. This CDR3 region has 14 residues. CDR3 DNA sequence: TGCGCCAGCAGCTTGGGGCAGGACAGTCAGCCCCAGCATTTT. Its protein product is CASSLGQDSQPQHF.

The CDR3 nucleotides read TGTGCCAGCCTTCTTGGAGGGGGCACAGATACGCAGTATTTT. Translated, it gives CASLLGGGTDTQYF. V and J are TRBV10-3 and TRBJ2-3; tentative D call: TRBD2 (6 bases). Germline CDR1 ENHRY, CDR2 SYGVKD. This CDR3 has 14 amino acids. V gave up 10 bases and J gave up 1 base, with 15 bases separating them.

V usage is TRBV27 and J usage is TRBJ1-2; a weak D match, TRBD1 (6 bases). Trimming removed 11 bases from V and 8 bases from J, with 18 bases in between. This CDR3 comprises 12 residues. The germline V gene has CDR1 MNHEY and CDR2 SMNVEV (reference sequence). CDR3 sequence (DNA): TGTGCCGCCTGGGGGGGGCGAAGCGGCTACACCTTC. It yields the protein CAAWGGRSGYTF.

The rearrangement joins TRBV5-5 to TRBJ2-1, with D hard to call. The germline gives CDR1 SGHKS, CDR2 YYEKEE (reference sequence). Trimming took off 2 bases at V and 8 bases at J, with 11 bases between the two ends. The CDR3 extends over 13 amino acids. CDR3 loop: CASSLWQAHEQFF. The CDR3 DNA sequence: TGTGCCAGCAGCTTATGGCAGGCCCATGAGCAGTTCTTC.